The 28 T cell receptor beta chains reported below all come from one sample, sequenced in a study of cytomegalovirus exposure and HLA in healthy donors (dated by TCRdb to 2016 to 2017). The library was generated by the immunoSEQ multiplex PCR assay. For the multiplex PCR, a mixture combining 60 forward primers for TCR Vbeta segments and 13 reverse primers for TCR Jbeta segments was used. Here the immuneACCESS table is served through TCRdb, limited to in-frame sequences with V and J called. Missing clones are a known gap in these copies; in checked studies unresolved V genes cover under half, and the rest lacks a known reason. In this sample the table shows around 190,000 clones, about 90% of which occur a single time. The ten biggest clones cover 1.1% of the sample. The specimen sequenced was PBMCs. These receptor sequences come from a boy younger than 10 in good health and CMV-seronegative.

The chain couples TRBV29-1 to TRBJ2-5, with D perhaps TRBD1 (6 bases). The CDR3 runs to 12 residues. Deletions cut 5 bases from V and 5 bases from J, with 12 bases between. CDR1 and CDR2 from the germline V gene are SQVTM and ANQGSEA. The CDR3 coding sequence is TGCAGCGTTCTTGGGGGCGCGGAGACCCAGTACTTC. Translating it yields CSVLGGAETQYF.

The gene calls are TRBV27 and TRBJ1-6, with TRBD1 identical over 7 bases. Trimming cost V 11 bases and J 8 bases; bases outside gene matches: 12. The CDR3 spans 14 residues. The germline V gene encodes CDR1 MNHEY and CDR2 SMNVEV (reference sequence). CDR3 residues: CASAQGGLHSPLHF. The CDR3 DNA reads TGTGCCTCGGCCCAAGGGGGCCTACATTCACCCCTCCACTTT.

V usage is TRBV2 and J usage is TRBJ1-2, with unresolved D. The CDR3 has 13 amino acids. Germline V CDR1 and CDR2: SNHLY, FYNNEI. Trimming stripped 4 bases from V and 0 bases from J, with 6 bases between. In DNA form, the CDR3 reads TGTGCCAGCAGTGCCCCAGCTAACTATGGCTACACCTTC. Protein product: CASSAPANYGYTF.

The chain links TRBV7-8 to TRBJ2-7; possibly TRBD1 for D (5 bases). Per germline, CDR1 SGHVS and CDR2 FQNEAQ. The CDR3 totals 13 residues. The germline V and J ends were trimmed by 1 base and 7 bases, with 11 bases remaining between them. CDR3 residues: CASSLVQGLEQYF. In DNA form, the CDR3 reads TGTGCCAGCAGCTTAGTGCAGGGCCTAGAGCAGTACTTC.

The chain has TRBV27 and TRBJ2-7; 11 nucleotides agree with TRBD2. J gave up 2 bases and V 5 bases, and 5 bases lay outside the gene matches. This CDR3 is built from 15 residues. Per germline, CDR1 MNHEY and CDR2 SMNVEV (reference sequence). The DNA for the CDR3 is TGTGCCAGCAGTCCTAAGGGACTAGCGGCCTACGAGCAGTACTTC. Protein product: CASSPKGLAAYEQYF.

This sequence joins TRBV18 and TRBJ2-5, with D possibly being TRBD2 (5 bases). V shed 2 bases and J shed 2 bases, with 12 bases lying between them. The CDR3 has 15 residues. Germline lookup yields CDR1 KGHSH and CDR2 LQKENI. The CDR3 reads CASSPYGVGQETQYF. The CDR3, as DNA: TGTGCCAGCTCACCATACGGGGTAGGGCAAGAGACCCAGTACTTC.

The genes are TRBV19 and TRBJ2-2, with 9 positions matching TRBD2. Trimming at V came to 8 bases and at J to 5 bases, leaving 9 bases not matched to a gene. The CDR3 consists of 15 residues. Germline V gives CDR1 LNHDA, CDR2 SQIVND (reference sequence). The CDR3, as DNA: TGTGCCAGTCGGTCGCCTAGCGGGATTACCGGGGAGCTGTTTTTT. This sequence encodes CASRSPSGITGELFF.

The CDR3 DNA follows: TGTGCCAGCAGTTATGGACAGGGGAGCACAGATACGCAGTATTTT. This encodes CASSYGQGSTDTQYF. The V call is TRBV6-5, the J call TRBJ2-3, with 9 positions matching TRBD1. Germline V CDR1 and CDR2: MNHEY, SVGAGI. V was clipped by 3 bases and J by 0 bases; unmatched bases: 1. This CDR3 contains 15 residues.

The chain employs TRBV2 and TRBJ2-1; TRBD2 matches 8 bases. CDR1 SNHLY and CDR2 FYNNEI come from the germline V gene. This CDR3 has 15 amino acids. The V segment lost 7 bases and the J segment 3 bases; nucleotides outside the gene matches: 8. The CDR3 loop reads CASTRAGAFYNEQFF. The CDR3 DNA reads as TGTGCCAGCACTAGAGCGGGAGCCTTCTACAATGAGCAGTTCTTC.

The CDR3 region has the DNA TGTGCCAGCAGCTTAAGCCCCTCCTTTGACTACGAGCAGTACTTC. Translating gives CASSLSPSFDYEQYF. The V and J genes are TRBV7-9 and TRBJ2-7; D unclear. V was pared by 2 bases and J by 3 bases, with 14 bases between. CDR3 length: 15 amino acids. Germline V lookup: CDR1 SEHNR, CDR2 FQNEAQ (reference sequence).

As for this clone: The junction and the germline gene differ at one end; a read error may be behind it. The rearrangement uses TRBV7-9 and TRBJ1-1; 7 bases match TRBD1. The length of the CDR3 is 14 residues. Germline V gene lookup returns CDR1 SEHNR and CDR2 FQNEAQ (reference sequence). CDR3 nucleotides: TGTTCCAGCAGCGCGGGACAGACGAACACTGAAGCTTTCTTT. It specifies CSSSAGQTNTEAFF.

The chain has TRBV19 and TRBJ2-4, with TRBD1 identical over 7 bases. This CDR3 has 14 amino acids. Trimming took 7 bases from V and 8 from J; bases not matched to a gene: 11. Germline CDR1 LNHDA, CDR2 SQIVND (reference sequence). The CDR3 sequence is CASNLRTGMDIQYF. CDR3 sequence (DNA): TGTGCCAGTAATCTGAGGACAGGTATGGACATTCAGTACTTC.

The rearrangement uses TRBV7-6 and TRBJ2-3; D call uncertain. Per the germline V gene, CDR1 is SGHVS and CDR2 is FNYEAQ. V was shortened by 2 bases and J by 2 bases, with 20 bases between the two germline ends. This CDR3 is built from 18 residues. The CDR3 nucleotides read TGTGCCAGCAGCTTATATCATTCGACGGTAACAGCCACAGATACGCAGTATTTT. Encoded protein: CASSLYHSTVTATDTQYF.

The CDR3 sequence is CASRVATNEKLFF. The CDR3 DNA is TGTGCCAGTAGGGTGGCTACTAATGAAAAACTGTTTTTT. This rearrangement joins TRBV19 to TRBJ1-4; no clear D. The CDR3 is 13 amino acids. The germline CDR1 and CDR2 sequences are LNHDA and SQIVND (reference sequence). V lost 6 bases to trimming and J lost 2 bases, with 7 bases between them.

The V call is TRBV28, the J call TRBJ1-4, with D maybe TRBD1 (5 bases). Between the trimmed V and J ends, which lost 7 bases and 0 bases, there was a span of 18 bases. The CDR3 sequence is 17 residues long. The germline CDR1 and CDR2 sequences are MDHEN and SYDVKM. Here the CDR3 reads CASNGGGWEATNEKLFF. The CDR3 coding sequence is TGTGCCAGCAACGGGGGGGGGTGGGAGGCAACTAATGAAAAACTGTTTTTT.

The chain carries TRBV5-1 and TRBJ2-3; TRBD1 matches 11 bases. The V and J ends lost 4 bases and 2 bases, in that order; junction bases with no gene match: 6. Germline values: CDR1 SGHRS, CDR2 YFSETQ. The CDR3 totals 16 residues. DNA for the CDR3: TGCGCCAGCAGCGTCGGGACAGGGGGAGACACAGATACGCAGTATTTT. Its translation is CASSVGTGGDTDTQYF.

The chain links TRBV18 to TRBJ2-2; 8 bases match TRBD2. Per germline, CDR1 KGHSH and CDR2 LQKENI. CDR3 size: 16 residues. The J segment lost 2 bases and the V segment lost 3 bases, leaving 5 bases of the junction unmatched. The CDR3 spells CASSPQAGVNTGELFF. CDR3 DNA sequence: TGTGCCAGCTCACCTCAAGCGGGGGTTAACACCGGGGAGCTGTTTTTT.

The chain carries TRBV27 and TRBJ1-6; 9 bases map to TRBD1. The CDR3 is 14 amino acids. Trimming cost V 5 bases and J 10 bases; bases outside gene matches: 6. CDR1 and CDR2 from the germline V gene are MNHEY and SMNVEV (reference sequence). The CDR3 is CASSHRDRDSPLHF. CDR3 nucleotides: TGTGCCAGCAGTCACCGGGACAGGGACTCACCCCTCCACTTT.

The V gene is TRBV6-6, the J gene TRBJ2-7, with a weak D call TRBD2 (6 bases). The germline V and J ends were trimmed by 2 bases and 5 bases, with 10 bases remaining between them. Germline CDR1 and CDR2: MNHNY and SVGAGI (reference sequence). This CDR3 has 13 residues. The chain's CDR3 is CASSYGGDHEQYF. The CDR3 DNA follows: TGTGCCAGCAGTTACGGAGGGGACCACGAGCAGTACTTC.

This rearrangement joins TRBV27 to TRBJ2-2; D gene uncertain. This CDR3 has 16 amino acids. The V end lost 2 bases, the J end lost 0 bases, and 10 bases lay between the germline ends. From germline, CDR1 is MNHEY and CDR2 SMNVEV (reference sequence). The DNA of the CDR3 is TGTGCCAGCAGTTTAATCACAGCCGCGAACACCGGGGAGCTGTTTTTT. Encoded protein: CASSLITAANTGELFF.

This sequence joins TRBV30 and TRBJ1-6; D is perhaps TRBD1 (5 bases). Germline V gene data show CDR1 as GTSNPN and CDR2 as SVGIG (reference sequence). V shed 5 bases and J shed 7 bases, with 12 bases lying between them. The CDR3 consists of 13 residues. This chain's CDR3 is CAWGRQLNSPLHF. CDR3 bases: TGTGCCTGGGGCCGACAGTTAAATTCACCCCTCCACTTT.

This rearrangement joins TRBV28 to TRBJ1-2; D call uncertain. Germline CDR1 reads MDHEN; CDR2 reads SYDVKM. The CDR3 is 14 amino acids. The V end was cut by 4 bases, the J end by 8 bases, with 17 bases between. The CDR3 nucleotides are TGTGCCAGCAGTTACGGCAGGTCATTGGAAGGCTACACCTTC. As protein: CASSYGRSLEGYTF.

J is TRBJ2-2 and V is TRBV6-1, with D tentatively TRBD1 (5 bases). Trimming stripped 4 bases from V and 8 bases from J, with 14 bases between. CDR1 is MNHNS, CDR2 SASEGT, per germline. This CDR3 spans 14 amino acids. In DNA, the CDR3 is TGTGCCAGCAGTGTGGGGCCTCCACCGGGGGAGCTGTTTTTT. This codes for CASSVGPPPGELFF.

The genes are TRBV6-6 and TRBJ1-2; a possible D gene is TRBD1 (6 bases). V was pared by 6 bases and J by 12 bases, with 23 bases between. This CDR3 contains 14 residues. Germline CDR1 is MNHNY and CDR2 is SVGAGI (reference sequence). CDR3: CASSRGQLERGNTF. The CDR3 DNA reads TGTGCCAGCAGCCGCGGACAGCTAGAGAGGGGGAACACCTTC.

This CDR3 reads CAWSVRGPLVGQPQHF. The DNA of the CDR3 is TGTGCCTGGAGTGTCAGGGGGCCGTTGGTTGGTCAGCCCCAGCATTTT. The chain has TRBV30 and TRBJ1-5, with 8 bases that match TRBD1. J was trimmed by 6 bases and V by 0 bases; bases with no gene match: 10. The CDR3 length is 16 residues. Germline V gene sequence: CDR1 GTSNPN, CDR2 SVGIG (reference sequence). The variable domain in full, with the rest retrieved from reference TRBV30 and TRBJ1-5, is SQTIHQWPATLVQPVGSPLSLECTVEGTSNPNLYWYRQAAGRGLQLLFYSVGIGQISSEVPQNLSASRPQDRQFILSSKKLLLSDSGFYLCAWSVRGPLVGQPQHFGDGTRLSIL.

J is TRBJ2-7 and V is TRBV6-1, with unresolved D. In germline, CDR1 is MNHNS, CDR2 SASEGT. The CDR3 covers 14 residues. Trimming shortened V by 7 bases and J by 2 bases, and 15 bases separated the two germline ends. CDR3 region: CASNWSQQTYEQYF. The CDR3 nucleotides are TGTGCCAGCAACTGGAGTCAGCAAACCTACGAGCAGTACTTC.

In this sample, this clone turned up a few times. V and J are TRBV5-1 and TRBJ2-7; 8 bases line up with TRBD1. Germline CDR1 and CDR2: SGHRS and YFSETQ. The CDR3 is made up of 15 amino acids. Trimming cost V 4 bases and J 1 base; bases outside gene matches: 7. The CDR3 loop reads CASSPPRTGSYEQYF. DNA for the CDR3: TGCGCCAGCAGCCCCCCTCGGACAGGGTCCTACGAGCAGTACTTC.

The V and J genes are TRBV2 and TRBJ1-5; no reliable D call. The CDR3 consists of 13 residues. V was shortened by 5 bases and J by 0 bases, with 5 bases between the two germline ends. Germline CDR1 and CDR2: SNHLY and FYNNEI. The CDR3 coding sequence is TGTGCCAGCAGTCAGTATAGCAATCAGCCCCAGCATTTT. It is translated as CASSQYSNQPQHF.